This T cell receptor beta chain was obtained from a study of human T cells and chemical hapten exposure. At the level of the study: Largely, small differences in pooled library volume made per-sample TCR yields vary. Study conclusions and caveats: With regard to DPC sensitization, TCRs above 1 in 1000 frequency did not change.

Germline V CDR1 and CDR2: MNHEY, SVGEGT. Trimming removed 7 bases from V and 2 bases from J; junction bases left unmatched: 7. This CDR3 is 14 amino acids long. Individual cDNA molecules in this library carried unique molecular identifiers. TCRdb reprocessed the RACE reads with MiXCR, giving one entry per CDR3 protein. The table has some 78,000 distinct CDR3 sequences, over 8.5% seen once. The time point denotes: healthy volunteer bleed at 6 weeks. Whole blood that had not been fractionated was the source of extracted total RNA. This clonotype was observed a handful of times. Its specificity is not known.

Sequenced material: whole blood. The rearrangement joins TRBV6-2 or TRBV6-3 to TRBJ1-2, with 7 bases fitting TRBD1. The TCR was taken from a male donor in good health. Some clones in this sample may be carry-over from other donors' samples. CDR3: CASTLQGSNYGYTF. The CDR3 bases are TGTGCCAGCACCTTACAGGGGTCCAACTATGGCTACACCTTC.